The present entry profiles one T cell receptor (beta chain) with its context. Its cognate antigen is unknown. These data belong to a study of shared clonotypes between healthy human individuals. Overall study context: Donors had three CD4 naive, three CD4 memory, two CD8 naive and one CD8 memory plate apiece.

Germline V gives CDR1 LGHNA, CDR2 YNFKEQ. Trimming took off 1 base at V and 5 bases at J, with 11 bases between the two ends. CDR3 length: 15 amino acids. Researchers divided each subset's genomic DNA evenly across several immunoSEQ plates. Assay: immunoSEQ multiplex PCR; the TCRdb copy retains only in-frame clones and omits some. The sample holds roughly 2.1 million clones, under 95% seen once. CD45RO-negative, CCR7-selected cells formed the naive CD8 fraction, which excluded terminally differentiated effector memory CD45RA+ cells. Every donor, a Caucasian adult, lived in Nashville, Tennessee. Study-level results: Generally, naive subsets (rather than memory subsets) showed larger estimated richness.

Sequencing used naive CD8+ T cells from PBMCs. This receptor was obtained from a young man in good health. Some clones in this sample may be carry-over from other donors' samples. The gene calls are TRBV4-2 and TRBJ2-2; TRBD1 is a possible D gene (6 bases). The CDR3 protein is CASSQGTEDTGELFF. The CDR3, as DNA: TGTGCCAGCAGCCAAGGGACAGAGGATACCGGGGAGCTGTTTTTT.